This T cell receptor beta chain was captured by sequencing in a study of blood T cell repertoires in COVID-19. Looking at the study overall: Both acute and convalescent COVID-19 samples were obtained from the United States, Italy and Spain. Sources were T cells, B-cell-depleted T cells, or PBMCs; the material itself was cDNA or gDNA.

This table comes from immunoSEQ multiplex PCR, and its TCRdb copy is limited to in-frame clones, with some not included. Here the sample spans approximately 120,000 clones, 84% being singletons. V gave up 7 bases and J gave up 1 base, with 11 bases separating them. CDR1 is SGHRS, CDR2 YFSETQ, per germline. The CDR3 has 13 residues. This chain links TRBV5-1 with TRBJ1-1, with a weak D call TRBD1 (6 bases). Sequencing was done on a sample of peripheral blood. The clonotype was recovered from a human donor in a cohort sampled during active COVID-19. In DNA, the CDR3 is TGCGCCAGCTCTACACAGGGGAACACTGAAGCTTTCTTT. It is translated as CASSTQGNTEAFF.